This record concerns one TCR beta chain sequence. This record comes from a study of T cells in Graves' hyperthyroidism and ophthalmopathy. Template material for amplifying TCR beta CDR3 regions consisted of RNA transcripts. TCR CDR3 underwent first-round RT-PCR with the HTBI primer set. TCRdb independently ran MiXCR on the multiplex PCR reads; one entry per CDR3 protein. The sample has about 300,000 distinct CDR3 sequences; around 13% are singletons. The TCR sequence derives from a middle-aged woman with Graves' hyperthyroidism. The sequencing sample was made of blood.

In DNA form, the CDR3 reads TGTGCCAGCTCGCGAACCGGGACAGGGGACGACGAGCAGTACTTC. Its protein product is CASSRTGTGDDEQYF. The gene calls are TRBV18 and TRBJ2-7; TRBD1 matches 10 bases. Germline trimming cut 6 bases from V and 5 bases from J; bases unmatched to any gene: 10. Germline V CDR1 and CDR2: KGHSH, LQKENI. The CDR3 has 15 residues.